The table lists the clone carrying this TCR beta chain with a few counts. The source of the sample is a study of PD-L1 blockade in urothelial cancer. Clones were read by immunoSEQ multiplex PCR, and TCRdb kept only the in-frame ones, dropping some. Among tens of thousands of clones listed, around 84% were seen once. Time point in this sample: pretreatment peripheral blood. Samples were collected from each patient before treatment and during treatment. Each patient gave between 1 and 8 of them in total. V lost 10 bases and J lost 8; bases outside the gene matches: 9. Germline values: CDR1 MNHEY, CDR2 SVGAGI. The CDR3 has 12 amino acids.

This receptor was obtained from a man aged 60-69 years with urothelial cancer. Sequenced here: PBMCs, sampled around atezolizumab (anti-PD-L1) treatment. The rearrangement links TRBV6-5 to TRBJ1-2; 8 bases map to TRBD1. The DNA of the CDR3 is TGTGCCACTAAGACAGGGGCTGGAGGCTACACCTTC. Its protein is CATKTGAGGYTF.